One and the same sample provided the 32 T cell receptor beta chains below, sequenced in a study of regulatory T cells in long-lasting Graves disease. Time point defined: newly diagnosed GD, antithyroid drugs for less than 3 months. With RNA extracted from PBMCs as input, the TCR library was made. In building TCR beta libraries, iRepertoire HTBI primers were used together with Arm-PCR of CDR3 regions. One entry per CDR3 protein results from TCRdb running MiXCR on the multiplex PCR reads. The sample records over 500,000 distinct CDR3 sequences, 16% being singletons. These data were likewise used in another study, on T cells in Graves' hyperthyroidism and ophthalmopathy.

The specimen comprised peripheral blood mononuclear cells (PBMCs), sampled at new diagnosis, from a patient treated with antithyroid drugs. Source of these receptors: a woman between 25 and 40 years old with Graves disease.

CDR3 sequence: CSATGGIGQPQHF. In nucleotides, the CDR3 is TGCAGTGCTACAGGGGGTATCGGTCAGCCCCAGCATTTT. The rearrangement uses TRBV20-1 and TRBJ1-5; the match to TRBD1 covers 7 bases. The CDR3 contains 13 residues. Trimming at V came to 4 bases and at J to 6 bases, leaving 6 bases not matched to a gene. Germline assignment: CDR1 DFQATT and CDR2 SNEGSKA (reference sequence).

V and J are TRBV19 and TRBJ2-7, with 7 nucleotides matching TRBD2. Per the germline V gene, CDR1 is LNHDA and CDR2 is SQIVND (reference sequence). V lost 6 bases, J lost 1 base, and 9 bases stayed unmatched. This CDR3 spans 15 amino acids. CDR3 coding DNA: TGTGCCAGTAGCCCCCGGGGGGAGCCTTCCTACGAGCAGTACTTC. It encodes CASSPRGEPSYEQYF.

The chain links TRBV3-1 to TRBJ2-7; 9 bases are shared with TRBD1. Losses at the gene ends were 1 base for V and 3 bases for J; bases not matched to a gene: 13. The germline V gene has CDR1 LGHDT and CDR2 YNNKEL (reference sequence). The CDR3 runs 18 residues. As DNA, the CDR3 is TGTGCCAGCAGCCAAGGGCCCGGCGCCGGGACAGGGTTCTACGAGCAGTACTTC. Its protein product is CASSQGPGAGTGFYEQYF.

Of note for this clonotype: It may be a read error: a sequence one base away is much more abundant. The conserved phenylalanine or tryptophan is not found at the CDR3 terminus, so this likely reflects a read error. Here the CDR3 reads CASSSRAPSNEQFL. In nucleotides, the CDR3 is TGTGCCAGCAGTTCACGTGCCCCCTCCAATGAGCAGTTCCTC. The J gene is TRBJ2-1, the V gene TRBV6-9; D remains ambiguous. Germline V gene lookup returns CDR1 MNHGY and CDR2 SVAAGI. The CDR3 is made up of 14 amino acids. V lost 4 bases and J 6 bases, leaving 13 bases between the germline ends.

This clonotype was seen repeatedly, ten times or more. The rearrangement uses TRBV19 and TRBJ1-2, with D tentatively TRBD1 (5 bases). CDR1 is LNHDA, CDR2 SQIVND, per germline (reference sequence). V dropped 3 bases and J dropped 8 bases, with 10 bases sitting between them. The CDR3 totals 12 residues. The CDR3 DNA sequence: TGTGCCAGTAGTATTATGAGGGGCGGCTACACCTTC. It encodes CASSIMRGGYTF.

V usage is TRBV20-1 and J usage is TRBJ2-3, with TRBD2 matching over 8 bases. Germline trimming cut 5 bases from V and 0 bases from J; bases unmatched to any gene: 13. The germline gives CDR1 DFQATT, CDR2 SNEGSKA (reference sequence). The CDR3 consists of 17 residues. As DNA, the CDR3 is TGCAGTGCTGATGGACTTCCCGGGGGGGGCAGCACAGATACGCAGTATTTT. As protein: CSADGLPGGGSTDTQYF.

This clonotype was seen repeatedly, ten times or more. V gene TRBV29-1 combines with J gene TRBJ2-5, with D tentatively TRBD1 (5 bases). The CDR3 runs 11 residues. V lost 7 bases to trimming and J lost 2 bases, with 8 bases between them. CDR1 and CDR2 from the germline V gene are SQVTM and ANQGSEA. CDR3 in DNA: TGCAGCGATCGACAGCAAGAGACCCAGTACTTC. The encoded protein is CSDRQQETQYF.

The CDR3, as DNA: TGTGCCAGCAGGATACGGTCTTTCGGGGAAAAACTGTTTTTT. Protein sequence: CASRIRSFGEKLFF. The rearrangement links TRBV6-1 to TRBJ1-4, with D unclear. The germline gives CDR1 MNHNS, CDR2 SASEGT. This CDR3 region has 14 residues. Trimming shortened V by 6 bases and J by 8 bases, and 16 bases separated the two germline ends.

The chain uses TRBV6-2 or TRBV6-3 and TRBJ2-7; 7 bases align to TRBD2. V dropped 2 bases and J dropped 5; count of bases not matched to a gene: 6. The CDR3 is made up of 14 amino acids. Germline V gives CDR1 MNHEY, CDR2 SVGEGT. DNA of the CDR3: TGTGCCAGCAGTTACGGCGGGAGTTTTAACGAGCAGTACTTC. It codes for CASSYGGSFNEQYF.

This clonotype was seen many times. The chain combines TRBV12-3 or TRBV12-4 with TRBJ2-3; TRBD1 matches 8 bases. CDR3 size: 15 residues. The J segment lost 0 bases and the V segment lost 7 bases, leaving 6 bases of the junction unmatched. The CDR3 sequence: CASTLRQGSTDTQYF. The CDR3, as DNA: TGTGCCAGCACCCTCAGACAGGGGAGCACAGATACGCAGTATTTT.

V and J are TRBV20-1 and TRBJ1-2, with D possibly being TRBD1 (5 bases). Germline V lookup: CDR1 DFQATT, CDR2 SNEGSKA (reference sequence). CDR3 length equals 16 residues. With 0 bases removed from V and 0 bases from J, the gap between germline ends came to 14 bases. This CDR3 is CSARDLWGETNYGYTF. In DNA, the CDR3 is TGCAGTGCTAGAGATCTCTGGGGGGAAACTAACTATGGCTACACCTTC.

This clonotype has a count of ten or more. The V gene is TRBV29-1, the J gene TRBJ2-3, with 10 nucleotides matching TRBD1. There are 13 residues in the CDR3. From germline, CDR1 is SQVTM and CDR2 ANQGSEA. J lost 3 bases, V lost 7 bases, and 4 bases had no gene match. DNA for the CDR3: TGCAGCGCCGACAGGGGGCGAACAGATACGCAGTATTTT. It encodes CSADRGRTDTQYF.

The CDR3 sequence is CASSFRSGVGTDTQYF. CDR3 bases: TGTGCCAGCAGCTTCCGTAGCGGAGTAGGCACAGATACGCAGTATTTT. The genes are TRBV5-4 and TRBJ2-3; weak D call: TRBD2 (6 bases). Germline-derived CDR1 and CDR2 are SGHNT and YYREEE (reference sequence). The length of the CDR3 is 16 residues. Deletions cut 2 bases from V and 1 base from J, with 14 bases between. Filled out from reference TRBV5-4 and TRBJ2-3, the complete variable domain reads ETGVTQSPTHLIKTRGQQVTLRCSSQSGHNTVSWYQQALGQGPQFIFQYYREEENGRGNFPPRFSGLQFPNYSSELNVNALELDDSALYLCASSFRSGVGTDTQYFGPGTRLTVL.

The gene calls are TRBV5-4 and TRBJ2-1; 8 nucleotides match TRBD2. Germline lookup yields CDR1 SGHNT and CDR2 YYREEE (reference sequence). This CDR3 has 14 amino acids. V was pared by 4 bases and J by 7 bases, with 7 bases of the junction left unmatched. CDR3 residues: CASSKNSGTNEQFF. In DNA form, the CDR3 reads TGTGCCAGCAGCAAGAATAGCGGGACTAATGAGCAGTTCTTC.

This clonotype was counted ten times or more. The chain recombines TRBV28 with TRBJ1-5, with D possibly TRBD1 on 5 matching bases. The V end lost 6 bases, the J end lost 7 bases, and 19 bases lay between the germline ends. The CDR3 is 15 residues long. From germline, CDR1 is MDHEN and CDR2 SYDVKM. The CDR3 here is CASSPGRAMRQPQHF. CDR3 DNA: TGTGCCAGCAGCCCCGGCAGGGCCATGCGGCAGCCCCAGCATTTT. Combining the CDR3 with reference TRBV28 and TRBJ1-5 gives the whole variable domain DVKVTQSSRYLVKRTGEKVFLECVQDMDHENMFWYRQDPGLGLRLIYFSYDVKMKEKGDIPEGYSVSREKKERFSLILESASTNQTSMYLCASSPGRAMRQPQHFGDGTRLSIL.

V and J are TRBV5-1 and TRBJ1-2; a possible D gene is TRBD1 (6 bases). Trimming removed 4 bases at V and 10 bases at J, with 26 bases between. Germline values: CDR1 SGHRS, CDR2 YFSETQ. The CDR3 has 16 residues. CDR3 sequence reads: CASSPITKGTSVFYTF. For the CDR3, the DNA is TGCGCCAGCAGCCCAATAACTAAAGGGACATCTGTATTCTACACCTTC.

The V gene is TRBV5-5, the J gene TRBJ2-1; the match to TRBD2 covers 8 bases. The CDR3 loop spans 15 amino acids. Per germline, CDR1 SGHKS and CDR2 YYEKEE (reference sequence). The V gene end was trimmed by 6 bases and the J gene end by 2 bases; junction bases not matched to a gene: 7. The CDR3 protein is CASTLGLAPYNEQFF. The CDR3 nucleotides read TGTGCCAGCACCCTAGGACTAGCTCCCTACAATGAGCAGTTCTTC. Combining the CDR3 with reference TRBV5-5 and TRBJ2-1 gives the whole variable domain DAGVTQSPTHLIKTRGQQVTLRCSPISGHKSVSWYQQVLGQGPQFIFQYYEKEERGRGNFPDRFSARQFPNYSSELNVNALLLGDSALYLCASTLGLAPYNEQFFGPGTRLTVL.

This clonotype came up a few times. The V and J genes are TRBV15 and TRBJ2-7; D might be TRBD1 (6 bases). With 3 bases removed from V and 3 bases from J, the gap between germline ends came to 15 bases. The CDR3 is 15 residues long. The V gene's germline CDR1 is LNHNV and CDR2 YYDKDF (reference sequence). In nucleotides, the CDR3 is TGTGCCACCAGCAGGTTGACAGGCGAGGGCTACGAGCAGTACTTC. Its protein product is CATSRLTGEGYEQYF.

This clonotype was counted at least ten times. The rearrangement links TRBV7-9 to TRBJ2-7; the D gene is possibly TRBD2 (6 bases). V shed 6 bases and J shed 5 bases, with 14 bases lying between them. CDR3 length: 13 amino acids. The germline CDR1 and CDR2 sequences are SEHNR and FQNEAQ (reference sequence). The CDR3 coding sequence is TGTGCCAGCAGGGGACTTGGGAAGGACGAGCAGTACTTC. It specifies CASRGLGKDEQYF.

This clonotype was picked up many times. The chain employs TRBV6-1 and TRBJ2-7, with 14 bases fitting TRBD2. The junction had 1 base not matched to a gene; V was cut back by 3 bases and J by 3 bases. The CDR3 spans 15 residues. CDR1 and CDR2 from the germline V gene are MNHNS and SASEGT. CDR3 sequence: CASSDGLAGGYEQYF. CDR3 DNA: TGTGCCAGCAGTGACGGACTAGCGGGAGGCTACGAGCAGTACTTC.

This clonotype has only a few counts. J is TRBJ2-1 and V is TRBV28, with 8 bases that match TRBD2. The CDR3 covers 16 residues. Germline CDR1 MDHEN, CDR2 SYDVKM. V lost 7 bases and J lost 1; bases outside the gene matches: 9. The CDR3 nucleotides read TGTGCCAGCACCACTAGCGGAGATACATCCTACAATGAGCAGTTCTTC. It encodes CASTTSGDTSYNEQFF.

In this sample, this clonotype turned up many times. The rearrangement links TRBV2 to TRBJ2-7, with TRBD2 as a possible D gene (6 bases). This CDR3 has 14 amino acids. V lost 7 bases to trimming and J lost 0 bases, with 13 bases between them. The germline CDR1 and CDR2 sequences are SNHLY and FYNNEI. For the CDR3, the DNA is TGTGCCAGCACCGTAGCGGTCAACTCCTACGAGCAGTACTTC. Encoded protein: CASTVAVNSYEQYF. The variable domain in full, completed from reference TRBV2 and TRBJ2-7, reads EPEVTQTPSHQVTQMGQEVILRCVPISNHLYFYWYRQILGQKVEFLVSFYNNEISEKSEIFDDQFSVERPDGSNFTLKIRSTKLEDSAMYFCASTVAVNSYEQYFGPGTRLTVT.

The V gene is TRBV4-1, the J gene TRBJ2-3; 7 bases line up with TRBD2. This CDR3 comprises 17 residues. After removal of 1 base from V and 0 bases from J, the junction contained 7 bases not matched to a gene. Germline V gives CDR1 MGHRA, CDR2 YSYEKL. CDR3 sequence: CASSQGLLASSTDTQYF. CDR3 nucleotides: TGCGCCAGCAGCCAAGGGTTACTAGCGTCTAGCACAGATACGCAGTATTTT.

The rearrangement joins TRBV20-1 to TRBJ2-3; D is unresolved. In germline, CDR1 is DFQATT, CDR2 SNEGSKA (reference sequence). The CDR3 sequence is 11 residues long. V shed 3 bases and J shed 6 bases, with 7 bases lying between them. Here the CDR3 DNA reads TGCAGTGCTAGTATCGGGGATACGCAGTATTTT. Protein: CSASIGDTQYF.

This clonotype was detected many times. The chain recombines TRBV11-2 with TRBJ2-1, with a possible D match to TRBD2 (5 bases). CDR3 length equals 18 residues. Germline V gene data show CDR1 as SGHAT and CDR2 as FQNNGV. Trimming stripped 5 bases from V and 0 bases from J, with 20 bases between. CDR3 protein: CASSRRSSSPVSYNEQFF. In nucleotides, the CDR3 is TGTGCCAGCAGCCGTCGGTCTAGCTCGCCGGTCTCCTACAATGAGCAGTTCTTC.

DNA for the CDR3: TGCAGCGTTTGTGGGACTAACTCCTACGAGCAGTACTTC. It translates to CSVCGTNSYEQYF. The chain links TRBV29-1 to TRBJ2-7, with 7 bases matching TRBD2. This CDR3 contains 13 residues. Germline V gives CDR1 SQVTM, CDR2 ANQGSEA. The ends lost 5 bases at V and 0 bases at J; junction bases unmatched: 4.

As for this clonotype: This may be a read error: a much more frequent sequence differs by one nucleotide. Since the CDR3 does not end with the conserved phenylalanine or tryptophan, this likely comes from a read error. The genes are TRBV9 and TRBJ2-7, with 8 bases lining up with TRBD1. Germline-derived CDR1 and CDR2 are SGDLS and YYNGEE. V lost 2 bases, J lost 2 bases, and 6 bases stayed unmatched. This CDR3 is 15 amino acids long. The DNA of the CDR3 is TGTGCCAGCAGCGTTGGGCAGGGGGCCACCTACGAGCAGTACCTC. Protein product: CASSVGQGATYEQYL.

This clonotype has a count of ten or more. V gene TRBV5-1 combines with J gene TRBJ2-3, with 10 bases identical to TRBD1. This CDR3 is 16 amino acids long. Germline CDR1 is SGHRS and CDR2 is YFSETQ. Trimming took 2 bases from V and 6 from J; bases not matched to a gene: 9. The CDR3 is CASSFPGQGKEDTQYF. The CDR3 DNA follows: TGCGCCAGCAGCTTCCCGGGACAGGGGAAGGAGGATACGCAGTATTTT.

This clonotype occurred many times. The rearrangement uses TRBV7-2 and TRBJ2-1, with D unresolved. CDR3 length: 15 amino acids. The germline CDR1 and CDR2 sequences are SGHTA and FQGNSA. V dropped 0 bases and J dropped 7 bases, with 13 bases sitting between them. The CDR3 sequence: CASSLAARVSNEQFF. The CDR3 nucleotides read TGTGCCAGCAGCTTAGCGGCGAGAGTAAGTAATGAGCAGTTCTTC.

This clonotype turned up a few times. V is TRBV10-3 and J is TRBJ2-1; 15 bases agree with TRBD2. CDR3 length: 15 amino acids. V trimming: 7 bases; J trimming: 4 bases; junction bases outside the gene matches: 2. Germline lookup yields CDR1 ENHRY and CDR2 SYGVKD. The CDR3 DNA sequence: TGTGCCATCACGGGACTAGCGGGAGGTTACAATGAGCAGTTCTTC. Amino acids: CAITGLAGGYNEQFF.

This clonotype was picked up many times. This sequence joins TRBV6-1 and TRBJ1-1; D is undetermined. The V and J ends lost 6 bases and 0 bases respectively, with 8 bases between them. Germline values: CDR1 MNHNS, CDR2 SASEGT. The CDR3 runs 13 residues. The chain's CDR3 is CASSKSMNTEAFF. CDR3 nucleotide sequence: TGTGCCAGCAGCAAGAGTATGAACACTGAAGCTTTCTTT.

Many counts were recorded for this clonotype. This chain uses TRBV28 with TRBJ2-1, with D tentatively TRBD1 (5 bases). Trimming cost V 3 bases and J 15 bases, with 15 bases left between them. Germline CDR1 is MDHEN and CDR2 is SYDVKM. CDR3 length: 12 residues. CDR3 coding DNA: TGTGCCAGCAGTTTGGAGTGGAAAGGGGCGTTCTTC. Protein product: CASSLEWKGAFF. Drawing the rest from reference TRBV28 and TRBJ2-1, the complete variable domain is DVKVTQSSRYLVKRTGEKVFLECVQDMDHENMFWYRQDPGLGLRLIYFSYDVKMKEKGDIPEGYSVSREKKERFSLILESASTNQTSMYLCASSLEWKGAFFGPGTRLTVL.